These T cell receptor beta chains were read from a single sample in a study of T cells in localized non-small cell lung cancer. TCRdb keeps only in-frame clones here, not all; method: immunoSEQ multiplex PCR. The table has 15,000 or so clones, around 87% seen once. Material: peripheral blood mononuclear cells, obtained before any cancer treatment. Receptors were obtained from a male donor at least 60 years old with stage II lung adenocarcinoma. Each CDR3 is given with its conserved first and last residue. The order of the fields is clone size, D gene, J gene, V gene, CDR3 protein, CDR3 DNA. The D gene is left open where the match is weak. Expanded clones are given a class, and other clones once, few, many or no size at all.

. | . | TRBJ2-4 | TRBV27 | CASSFLREAKNIQYF | TGTGCCAGCAGTTTTCTGAGGGAGGCCAAAAACATTCAGTACTTC
. | . | TRBJ1-2 | TRBV10-1 | CASSERVDYGYTF | TGCGCCAGCAGTGAACGGGTTGACTATGGCTACACCTTC
. | TRBD1 | TRBJ1-4 | TRBV19 | CASARGLYNEKLFF | TGTGCCAGTGCCAGGGGGCTGTATAATGAAAAACTGTTTTTT
. | . | TRBJ2-3 | TRBV11-3 | CASSPFTDTQYF | TGTGCCAGCAGCCCATTCACAGATACGCAGTATTTT
once | . | TRBJ2-5 | TRBV19 | CASSIALGPQETQYF | TGTGCCAGTAGTATAGCCCTGGGCCCCCAAGAGACCCAGTACTTC
. | TRBD1 | TRBJ1-1 | TRBV30 | CAYDRGKDTEAFF | TGTGCCTACGACAGGGGGAAAGACACTGAAGCTTTCTTT
. | . | TRBJ2-3 | TRBV5-1 | CASSPVTDTQYF | TGCGCCAGCAGCCCAGTCACAGATACGCAGTATTTT
. | . | TRBJ2-2 | TRBV5-6 | CASSSPDRWNTGELFF | TGTGCCAGCAGCTCCCCCGACAGGTGGAACACCGGGGAGCTGTTTTTT
. | TRBD1 | TRBJ2-7 | TRBV11-3 | CASSLPGQGRYEQYF | TGTGCCAGCAGCCTTCCGGGACAGGGACGCTACGAGCAGTACTTC
few | . | TRBJ1-1 | TRBV6-5 | CASSYAGLAFF | TGTGCCAGCAGTTACGCCGGGTTGGCTTTCTTT
. | . | TRBJ1-1 | TRBV18 | CASSQRTENTEAFF | TGTGCCAGCTCACAGAGGACAGAGAACACTGAAGCTTTCTTT
. | . | TRBJ2-6 | TRBV27 | CASSWGGANVLTF | TGTGCCAGCAGTTGGGGGGGGGCCAACGTCCTGACTTTC
once | TRBD2 | TRBJ2-1 | TRBV5-8 | CASSLGLAGGNEQFF | TGTGCCAGCAGCTTGGGACTAGCGGGAGGGAATGAGCAGTTCTTC
. | . | TRBJ2-2 | TRBV5-1 | CASSLLSFTGELFF | TGCGCCAGCAGCTTGCTAAGTTTCACCGGGGAGCTGTTTTTT
. | . | TRBJ2-7 | TRBV5-5 | CASSPEGLVRDEQYF | TGTGCCAGCAGCCCGGAAGGGCTGGTACGGGACGAGCAGTACTTC
. | . | TRBJ2-1 | TRBV15 | CATSRATTAIHNEQFF | TGTGCCACCAGCAGAGCAACGACTGCCATCCACAATGAGCAGTTCTTC
. | . | TRBJ1-1 | TRBV15 | CATSVSRSGTEAFF | TGTGCCACCAGCGTCTCAAGGAGCGGCACTGAAGCTTTCTTT
. | . | TRBJ1-3 | TRBV2 | CASRVSGAGNTIYF | TGTGCCAGCAGGGTGTCAGGGGCAGGAAACACCATATATTTT
. | TRBD1 | TRBJ2-6 | TRBV19 | CASSLLHPGTGPANVLTF | TGTGCCAGTAGTCTCTTACATCCTGGGACAGGACCGGCCAACGTCCTGACTTTC
. | TRBD2 | TRBJ2-7 | TRBV18 | CASSPCRTSGRAANSCEQYF | TGTGCCAGCTCACCATGCCGAACTAGCGGGAGGGCGGCTAACTCCTGCGAGCAGTACTTC
once | . | TRBJ2-7 | TRBV6-5 | CASSYSSNYEQYF | TGTGCCAGCAGTTACTCGAGCAACTACGAGCAGTACTTC
. | . | TRBJ2-5 | TRBV11-2 | CASSFSTAQETQYF | TGTGCCAGCAGCTTCTCGACGGCACAAGAGACCCAGTACTTC
. | . | TRBJ1-5 | TRBV28 | CASSFGSRRPQHF | TGTGCCAGCAGTTTTGGTAGTCGCCGGCCCCAGCATTTT
. | TRBD2 | TRBJ2-1 | TRBV5-1 | CASSFGTSLYNGANEQFF | TGCGCCAGCAGCTTCGGGACTAGCCTCTATAACGGGGCCAATGAGCAGTTCTTC
. | . | TRBJ2-7 | TRBV5-1 | CASSLNPGSYEQYF | TGCGCCAGCAGCTTGAACCCCGGGTCCTACGAGCAGTACTTC
. | TRBD1 | TRBJ2-7 | TRBV5-1 | CASSLSPGTGAYEQYF | TGCGCCAGCAGCTTGAGTCCCGGGACAGGGGCCTACGAGCAGTACTTC
. | . | TRBJ2-2 | TRBV28 | CASRSWRDRGTGELFF | TGTGCCAGCAGGAGTTGGCGGGACCGCGGCACCGGGGAGCTGTTTTTT
. | . | TRBJ1-4 | TRBV28 | CASSLGGRDEKLFF | TGTGCCAGCAGTTTGGGGGGGAGGGATGAAAAACTGTTTTTT
. | TRBD1 | TRBJ2-7 | TRBV2 | CASSEAGTGSHEQYF | TGTGCCAGCAGTGAAGCCGGGACAGGGTCCCACGAGCAGTACTTC
. | TRBD1 | TRBJ1-2 | TRBV19 | CASRTGGGQAQGYTF | TGTGCCAGTAGAACGGGCGGCGGACAGGCCCAGGGCTACACCTTC
once | TRBD1 | TRBJ1-2 | TRBV28 | CASSLGDRAGNYGYTF | TGTGCCAGCAGTTTAGGGGACAGGGCAGGAAACTATGGCTACACCTTC
few | . | TRBJ2-7 | TRBV10-1 | CASSPGTPVDEQYF | TGCGCCAGCAGTCCCGGGACCCCGGTGGACGAGCAGTACTTC
. | . | TRBJ2-1 | TRBV2 | CASGGLLSSNEQFF | TGTGCCAGCGGAGGACTCTTAAGTTCTAATGAGCAGTTCTTC
. | . | TRBJ2-2 | TRBV4-2 | CASSQGQTGELFF | TGTGCCAGCAGCCAAGGACAAACCGGGGAGCTGTTTTTT
. | TRBD1 | TRBJ1-5 | TRBV4-1 | CASSQDLGQGHYQPQHF | TGCGCCAGCAGCCAAGATCTGGGACAGGGGCATTATCAGCCCCAGCATTTT
once | . | TRBJ1-2 | TRBV11-2 | CASSSTTFYGYTF | TGTGCCAGCAGCTCAACGACTTTCTATGGCTACACCTTC
once | . | TRBJ1-2 | TRBV5-8 | CASSYIQGNGYTF | TGTGCCAGCAGCTATATTCAGGGAAATGGCTACACCTTC
. | . | TRBJ1-1 | TRBV25-1 | CASSEGGVTEAFF | TGTGCCAGCAGTGAAGGGGGAGTAACTGAAGCTTTCTTT
. | . | TRBJ2-3 | TRBV9 | CASSFRAGDTQYF | TGTGCCAGCAGCTTCCGGGCCGGGGATACGCAGTATTTT
. | TRBD1 | TRBJ1-3 | TRBV30 | CAWSTADRAGNTIYF | TGTGCCTGGAGTACCGCGGACAGGGCTGGAAACACCATATATTTT
. | . | TRBJ2-1 | TRBV4-3 | CASSQEGRPYNEQFF | TGCGCCAGCAGCCAAGAAGGTAGACCTTACAATGAGCAGTTCTTC
. | TRBD2 | TRBJ2-1 | TRBV27 | CASSLLGGGSNEQFF | TGTGCCAGCAGTTTATTGGGCGGGGGTTCCAATGAGCAGTTCTTC
. | TRBD1 | TRBJ2-3 | TRBV28 | CASSPTGTGVTDTQYF | TGTGCCAGCAGCCCGACCGGGACAGGGGTCACAGATACGCAGTATTTT
. | . | TRBJ1-3 | TRBV29-1 | CSVEPRISGNTIYF | TGCAGCGTTGAACCAAGAATCTCTGGAAACACCATATATTTT
. | TRBD1 | TRBJ2-5 | TRBV11-2 | CASSSPDRGWRETQYF | TGTGCCAGCAGCTCCCCCGACAGGGGCTGGAGGGAGACCCAGTACTTC
. | . | TRBJ2-5 | TRBV29-1 | CSTLEETQYF | TGCAGCACCCTAGAGGAGACCCAGTACTTC
. | . | TRBJ2-5 | TRBV2 | CASSEEARGQETQYF | TGTGCCAGCAGTGAAGAAGCAAGAGGCCAAGAGACCCAGTACTTC
. | TRBD1 | TRBJ1-1 | TRBV5-4 | CASSRIGQGSSEAFF | TGTGCCAGCAGCCGTATTGGACAGGGTAGTTCTGAAGCTTTCTTT